The T cell receptor beta chain described here comes from a study of T-cell reconstitution after alpha-beta-depleted transplantation in children. This clonotype was detected a few times. The CDR3 sequence is 12 residues long. Trimming pared 4 bases from V and 8 bases from J, leaving 11 bases between. Germline lookup yields CDR1 MGHDK and CDR2 SYGVNS. TCRbeta library construction was performed incorporating unique molecular identifiers. TCRdb re-analysed the PCR reads in MiXCR, keeping a single row per CDR3 protein. The table shows around 380,000 distinct CDR3 sequences, with about a tenth occurring only once.

Sequencing used PBMCs from the stem cell graft donor, obtained from the stem cell graft. This TCR derives from a human donor who donated a stem cell graft to a child with acute myeloid leukemia. The chain combines TRBV25-1 with TRBJ1-2; the D gene is possibly TRBD1 (6 bases). The CDR3 coding sequence is TGTGCCAGCAGTGGCCCGGGACAAGGCTACACCTTC. Encoded protein: CASSGPGQGYTF.